Below are 18 T cell receptor beta chains sequenced from a single sample in a study of shared clonotypes between healthy human individuals. Clones were read by immunoSEQ multiplex PCR, and TCRdb kept only the in-frame ones, dropping some. The data show 450,000 to 500,000 clones, 60% to 85% seen once. Sequenced sample: PBMCs. These receptors all stem from a woman aged 40 to 50 in good health. Some clones in this sample may be carry-over from other donors' samples.

The chain uses TRBV28 and TRBJ2-5, with a tentative D call TRBD2 (6 bases). There are 15 residues in the CDR3. V was clipped by 2 bases and J by 1 base, with 11 bases between them. CDR1 is MDHEN, CDR2 SYDVKM, per germline. CDR3: CASSLGAGTQETQYF. As DNA, the CDR3 is TGTGCCAGCAGTTTAGGGGCGGGGACCCAAGAGACCCAGTACTTC.

The CDR3 loop reads CASKGVGQPQHF. The CDR3 coding sequence is TGTGCCAGCAAAGGTGTCGGTCAGCCCCAGCATTTT. The J gene is TRBJ1-5, the V gene TRBV27; D is unclear. CDR1 MNHEY and CDR2 SMNVEV come from the germline V gene (reference sequence). V shed 7 bases and J shed 6 bases, with 10 bases lying between them. CDR3 length: 12 residues.

This clone has a handful of counts. J is TRBJ1-1 and V is TRBV28; tentative D call: TRBD1 (6 bases). The CDR3 has 15 residues. Between the trimmed V and J ends, which lost 6 bases and 1 base, there was a span of 15 bases. Germline V gene lookup returns CDR1 MDHEN and CDR2 SYDVKM. The CDR3 DNA reads TGTGCCAGCAGAGAACAGGGTAATAAGAACACTGAAGCTTTCTTT. It is translated as CASREQGNKNTEAFF.

Points on this clone: A much larger clonotype is one base distant, so this may be a read error. The chain is built from TRBV5-8 and TRBJ2-7; D unresolved. The V gene lost 0 bases and the J gene lost 3 bases, with 1 base spanning the gap. CDR1 is SGHTS and CDR2 is YDEGEE in the germline V gene. The CDR3 totals 11 residues. The CDR3 DNA sequence: TGTGCCAGCAGCTTGGACTACGAGCAGTACTTC. It encodes CASSLDYEQYF.

This sequence joins TRBV14 and TRBJ2-1; D is uncertain. Looked up from germline, CDR1 is SGHDN and CDR2 is FVKESK. V shed 4 bases and J shed 6 bases, with 10 bases lying between them. The CDR3 has 13 amino acids. The CDR3 region is CASSPYLVNEQFF. CDR3 coding DNA: TGTGCCAGCAGCCCATACTTAGTCAATGAGCAGTTCTTC.

V and J are TRBV6-4 and TRBJ2-7, with 12 bases aligning to TRBD2. Germline trimming cut 5 bases from V and 2 bases from J; bases unmatched to any gene: 19. The CDR3 totals 20 residues. Looked up from germline, CDR1 is MRHNA and CDR2 is SNTAGT. The CDR3 DNA reads TGTGCCAGCAGTCTTTACCCTTCATTACTAGCGGGAGGCAGAACCTACGAGCAGTACTTC. Its protein product is CASSLYPSLLAGGRTYEQYF.

The chain couples TRBV30 to TRBJ2-3; D ambiguous. Germline V gene sequence: CDR1 GTSNPN, CDR2 SVGIG (reference sequence). Trimming removed 3 bases from V and 2 bases from J, with 3 bases in between. This CDR3 has 11 amino acids. DNA of the CDR3: TGTGCCTGGAGGGACACAGATACGCAGTATTTT. Its translation is CAWRDTDTQYF.

About this clone itself: A single base is all that separates this from a far larger clone, so a read error is likely. The chain has TRBV28 and TRBJ2-7; D not certain. This CDR3 contains 12 residues. Germline CDR1 and CDR2: MDHEN and SYDVKM. In DNA form, the CDR3 reads TGTGCCGGCAGTTTGTCGCGTTACGAGCAGTACTTC. Its translation is CAGSLSRYEQYF.

This clone was picked up a small number of times. The V gene is TRBV7-9, the J gene TRBJ1-2, with D unclear. The germline V gene has CDR1 SEHNR and CDR2 FQNEAQ (reference sequence). This CDR3 contains 12 residues. Trimming cost V 2 bases and J 4 bases, with 5 bases left between them. CDR3 DNA sequence: TGTGCCAGCAGCTTATCCGGCTATGGCTACACCTTC. Its translation: CASSLSGYGYTF. The entire variable domain, with the rest obtained from reference TRBV7-9 and TRBJ1-2, is as follows: DTGVSQNPRHKITKRGQNVTFRCDPISEHNRLYWYRQTLGQGPEFLTYFQNEAQLEKSRLLSDRFSAERPKGSFSTLEIQRTEQGDSAMYLCASSLSGYGYTFGSGTRLTVV.

This chain joins TRBV29-1 and TRBJ2-7; D remains ambiguous. CDR3 length equals 14 residues. Germline V gene lookup returns CDR1 SQVTM and CDR2 ANQGSEA. Trimming left V 6 bases short and J 1 base short, with 16 bases between. The CDR3 DNA follows: TGCAGCGTAAACACAGATACCCCATCCTACGAGCAGTACTTC. This gives the protein CSVNTDTPSYEQYF.

In its sample, this clone was seen once. The V and J genes are TRBV7-2 and TRBJ2-7, with D unresolved. Germline values: CDR1 SGHTA, CDR2 FQGNSA. This CDR3 is 14 amino acids long. Trimming took 6 bases from V and 6 from J, leaving 18 bases between them. The DNA of the CDR3 is TGTGCCAGCAGAAGAGAGAGTCCTCCGCGCGAGCAGTACTTC. It codes for CASRRESPPREQYF.

The chain has TRBV28 and TRBJ2-7, with a possible D match to TRBD1 (5 bases). Germline lookup yields CDR1 MDHEN and CDR2 SYDVKM. V lost 5 bases, J lost 5 bases, and 16 bases lay in between. This CDR3 contains 14 residues. The DNA of the CDR3 is TGTGCCAGCAGTACGCGGACAAGAGGTGACGAGCAGTACTTC. It is translated as CASSTRTRGDEQYF.

This clone was detected a few times. The rearrangement uses TRBV6-6 and TRBJ1-2; 7 positions match TRBD1. Germline CDR1 reads MNHNY; CDR2 reads SVGAGI (reference sequence). This CDR3 spans 13 amino acids. Losses at the gene ends were 6 bases for V and 4 bases for J; bases not matched to a gene: 5. CDR3 loop: CASRGGVGYGYTF. In DNA form, the CDR3 reads TGTGCCAGCAGAGGGGGCGTGGGCTATGGCTACACCTTC.

This sequence joins TRBV6-5 and TRBJ2-5, with D uncertain. Per germline, CDR1 MNHEY and CDR2 SVGAGI. CDR3 length: 14 residues. Trimming shortened V by 6 bases and J by 5 bases, and 16 bases separated the two germline ends. The CDR3 DNA follows: TGTGCCAGCAGATCCTCTATTGGGGTGGAGACCCAGTACTTC. Encoded protein: CASRSSIGVETQYF.

This chain joins TRBV7-8 and TRBJ2-5; D might be TRBD1 (5 bases). The CDR3 has 16 residues. V lost 2 bases to trimming and J lost 5 bases, with 18 bases between them. The V gene's germline CDR1 is SGHVS and CDR2 FQNEAQ. The CDR3 loop reads CASSLRGGQYSETQYF. CDR3 DNA: TGTGCCAGCAGCTTAAGGGGCGGCCAATACTCCGAGACCCAGTACTTC.

The J gene is TRBJ2-7, the V gene TRBV28, with unresolved D. CDR3 length equals 17 residues. Per the germline V gene, CDR1 is MDHEN and CDR2 is SYDVKM. Trimming cost V 3 bases and J 0 bases, with 18 bases left between them. The CDR3 DNA follows: TGTGCCAGCAGTTTGCCCCCGGGCGGCTCTAGCTCCTACGAGCAGTACTTC. Translation gives CASSLPPGGSSSYEQYF.

This clone turned up a few times. The chain links TRBV28 to TRBJ1-3; D is undetermined. V dropped 8 bases and J dropped 4 bases, with 21 bases sitting between them. CDR1 is MDHEN and CDR2 is SYDVKM in the germline V gene. This CDR3 is 16 amino acids long. The CDR3 nucleotides read TGTGCCAGCGGAGCGGGCGGAGGGTGGTTGGGAAACACCATATATTTT. It yields the protein CASGAGGGWLGNTIYF.

With regard to this clone: At one of its ends the junction is not consistent with the germline gene, which may arise from a read error. The V gene is TRBV29-1, the J gene TRBJ1-2; no reliable D call. Germline V gives CDR1 SQVTM, CDR2 ANQGSEA. CDR3 size: 9 residues. As DNA, the CDR3 is TGCAGCGTTGAGTCAGGAGAGGGCTTC. Translating it yields CSVESGEGF.